Shown below are 5 T cell receptor beta chains from a single sample sequenced in a study of human T cells and chemical hapten exposure (dated by TCRdb to the early 2020s). Library construction relied on RACE. The run used a NextSeq 500. TCRdb's own reprocessing of the public reads used fastp at Q25 and MiXCR and kept productive beta chains. Rows with one shared CDR3 protein collapse into an entry with the most common genes and DNA. The sample table shows roughly 120,000 distinct CDR3 sequences, and around 8.2% are seen once. The biggest ten clones account for approximately 1.6% of the sample. The time point tag for this specimen amounts to: healthy volunteer bleed at 2 weeks. Total RNA was isolated from unfractionated whole blood collected in Tempus Blood RNA tubes. Sequencing was done on a sample of whole blood. These receptor sequences come from a male donor in good health. Some clones in this sample may be carry-over from other donors' samples.

This rearrangement joins TRBV7-9 to TRBJ1-6; D is unresolved. This CDR3 is built from 15 residues. Deletions cut 1 base from V and 9 bases from J, with 13 bases between. The germline V gene has CDR1 SEHNR and CDR2 FQNEAQ (reference sequence). The CDR3 here is CASSLGAGNGSPLHF. Here the CDR3 DNA reads TGTGCCAGCAGCTTAGGGGCAGGCAATGGTTCACCCCTCCACTTT.

The chain carries TRBV29-1 and TRBJ2-7, with 7 bases that match TRBD1. The V gene end was trimmed by 3 bases and the J gene end by 4 bases; junction bases not matched to a gene: 6. CDR3 length: 13 amino acids. Germline CDR1 reads SQVTM; CDR2 reads ANQGSEA. This chain's CDR3 is CSVEEDRDYEQYF. CDR3 bases: TGCAGCGTTGAGGAAGACAGGGATTACGAGCAGTACTTC.

This clonotype was picked up a small number of times. This chain uses TRBV10-2 with TRBJ1-6; D gene ambiguous. Trimming took 7 bases from V and 2 from J, leaving 9 bases between them. The length of the CDR3 is 14 residues. Germline loops: CDR1 WSHSY, CDR2 SAAADI. This chain's CDR3 is CASNREAYNSPLHF. The CDR3 DNA reads TGCGCCAGCAACCGGGAAGCCTATAATTCACCCCTCCACTTT.

This clonotype showed up just a few times. The rearrangement joins TRBV6-5 to TRBJ1-2, with D maybe TRBD1 (5 bases). CDR1 is MNHEY, CDR2 SVGAGI, per germline. Trimming pared 0 bases from V and 2 bases from J, leaving 13 bases between. This CDR3 has 16 residues. As DNA, the CDR3 is TGTGCCAGCAGTTACTCGAATAGGGGTCTCAACTATGGCTACACCTTC. Translated: CASSYSNRGLNYGYTF.

This clonotype has just a few counts. The V call is TRBV3-1, the J call TRBJ2-7; D remains unclear. The CDR3 covers 11 residues. Germline V gene lookup returns CDR1 LGHDT and CDR2 YNNKEL (reference sequence). Trimming removed 3 bases from V and 5 bases from J, with 5 bases in between. CDR3 loop: CASSHLDEQYF. The CDR3 DNA follows: TGTGCCAGCAGCCATCTTGACGAGCAGTACTTC.